These 11 T cell receptor beta chains were sequenced from one sample in a study of control samples from healthy donors and cancer patients. Produced via immunoSEQ multiplex PCR; TCRdb's table is partial and in-frame only. This table holds some 120,000 clones, 85% to 95% found once. The sample comprised PBMCs. These receptors all stem from a man older than 75 with head and neck cancer.

V is TRBV4-3 and J is TRBJ1-4; 10 positions match TRBD1. V shed 3 bases, J shed 7 bases, and the junction held 8 bases outside the gene matches. CDR3 length: 16 residues. Germline CDR1 is LGHNA and CDR2 is YSLEER. The CDR3 DNA reads TGCGCCAGCAGCCATACCCCGGGACAGGGGTTTGAAAAACTGTTTTTT. Amino acid sequence: CASSHTPGQGFEKLFF.

V gene TRBV20-1 combines with J gene TRBJ2-5, with TRBD2 matching over 8 bases. The CDR3 sequence is 15 residues long. Germline loops: CDR1 DFQATT, CDR2 SNEGSKA (reference sequence). V shed 3 bases, J shed 4 bases, and the junction held 10 bases outside the gene matches. For the CDR3, the DNA is TGCAGTGCTAGTTTGGCGGGGGGCGTGGGAGAGACCCAGTACTTC. As protein: CSASLAGGVGETQYF.

The gene calls are TRBV5-1 and TRBJ2-5; no clear D gene. Germline lookup yields CDR1 SGHRS and CDR2 YFSETQ. Trimming pared 4 bases from V and 0 bases from J, leaving 7 bases between. This CDR3 spans 13 amino acids. DNA of the CDR3: TGCGCCAGCAGCACGCCGTACCAAGAGACCCAGTACTTC. It is translated as CASSTPYQETQYF.

This rearrangement joins TRBV9 to TRBJ1-1; 7 bases align to TRBD1. The V gene's germline CDR1 is SGDLS and CDR2 YYNGEE. There are 13 residues in the CDR3. V lost 4 bases and J lost 6; bases outside the gene matches: 6. CDR3 DNA: TGTGCCAGCAGCACCCAAACAGGGGCTGAAGCTTTCTTT. Residues: CASSTQTGAEAFF.

V and J are TRBV19 and TRBJ2-7, with D possibly being TRBD1 (6 bases). V was cut by 0 bases and J by 4 bases, with 10 bases left in between. The germline V gene encodes CDR1 LNHDA and CDR2 SQIVND (reference sequence). The CDR3 extends over 14 amino acids. CDR3 sequence (DNA): TGTGCCAGTAGTATAGAGGCAGGGGCATACGAGCAGTACTTC. Residues: CASSIEAGAYEQYF. The full variable domain, with the rest looked up from reference TRBV19 and TRBJ2-7, is DGGITQSPKYLFRKEGQNVTLSCEQNLNHDAMYWYRQDPGQGLRLIYYSQIVNDFQKGDIAEGYSVSREKKESFPLTVTSAQKNPTAFYLCASSIEAGAYEQYFGPGTRLTVT.

V and J are TRBV7-9 and TRBJ1-5; 7 bases line up with TRBD1. This CDR3 has 16 amino acids. J was trimmed by 3 bases and V by 5 bases; bases with no gene match: 10. Germline-derived CDR1 and CDR2 are SEHNR and FQNEAQ (reference sequence). The CDR3 DNA reads as TGTGCCAGCAGCCGGGACAGCCCAGACCCCAATCAGCCCCAGCATTTT. This translates into CASSRDSPDPNQPQHF. Full variable domain (rest looked up from reference TRBV7-9 and TRBJ1-5): DTGVSQNPRHKITKRGQNVTFRCDPISEHNRLYWYRQTLGQGPEFLTYFQNEAQLEKSRLLSDRFSAERPKGSFSTLEIQRTEQGDSAMYLCASSRDSPDPNQPQHFGDGTRLSIL.

The V gene is TRBV7-8, the J gene TRBJ2-5; D is unclear. Per germline, CDR1 SGHVS and CDR2 FQNEAQ. The germline V and J ends were trimmed by 1 base and 5 bases, with 8 bases remaining between them. CDR3 length: 13 residues. The CDR3 DNA follows: TGTGCCAGCAGCTTAGGGGGTTACGAGACCCAGTACTTC. As protein: CASSLGGYETQYF.

This clone was detected once. The chain uses TRBV19 and TRBJ2-1; no firm D call. This CDR3 spans 11 amino acids. The V gene lost 7 bases and the J gene lost 8 bases, with 9 bases spanning the gap. Germline V gives CDR1 LNHDA, CDR2 SQIVND (reference sequence). CDR3 DNA: TGTGCCAGTACCCGGGCCGATGAGCAGTTCTTC. Translation: CASTRADEQFF.

The CDR3 bases are TGCGCCAGCAGCTCCTTAGTTGTCATTAGCAGCGGGGCCAACGTCCTGACTTTC. Amino acids: CASSSLVVISSGANVLTF. V gene TRBV5-1 combines with J gene TRBJ2-6; D not certain. This CDR3 comprises 18 residues. Trimming removed 3 bases from V and 4 bases from J, with 20 bases in between. The V gene's germline CDR1 is SGHRS and CDR2 YFSETQ.

The J gene is TRBJ2-3, the V gene TRBV29-1, with TRBD1 as a possible D gene (6 bases). This CDR3 contains 14 residues. Per germline, CDR1 SQVTM and CDR2 ANQGSEA. V gave up 7 bases and J gave up 0 bases, with 14 bases separating them. The CDR3 sequence is CSGFRGSSTDTQYF. CDR3 DNA: TGCAGCGGATTCAGGGGATCTAGCACAGATACGCAGTATTTT.

The V and J genes are TRBV24-1 and TRBJ2-1, with TRBD1 matching 7 bases. The trim removed 3 bases at V and 4 bases at J, leaving 5 bases unmatched. Germline CDR1 and CDR2: KGHDR and SFDVKD. CDR3 length equals 15 residues. CDR3 loop: CATSDGGQRYNEQFF. The CDR3 nucleotides read TGTGCCACCAGTGATGGGGGACAGCGTTACAATGAGCAGTTCTTC.